This T cell receptor beta chain was sequenced during a study of neurological immune-mediated disorders. The unsorted libraries were generated from a total of 2 million PBMCs, which had been stored in RNAlater at -80 C. This clonotype was seen repeatedly, ten times or more. Antigen specificity is unknown. The V gene's germline CDR1 is SGHVS and CDR2 FNYEAQ. Trimming took 5 bases from V and 4 from J; bases not matched to a gene: 12. The CDR3 is 16 residues long. Findings and caveats of the study: Grouping of repertoires by phylogeny put those of 18 of 34 multiple sclerosis patients into a single related-CDR3 cluster, a possible signature. Across subjects, expanded clones had no CDR3 amino acid sequences in common, pointing to private repertoires in all groups.

The cDNA was generated by 5'RACE with 10-nucleotide random UMIs. Each CDR3 protein is one row after TCRdb ran MiXCR on the 5' RACE reads. This sample carries some 86,000 distinct CDR3 sequences, 2% to 3% of them seen once, and the ten largest clones take 0.9% to 1.4%. The sample comprised PBMCs. V is TRBV7-6 and J is TRBJ2-3; 7 positions agree with TRBD2. This sequence was found in a woman aged 25 to 45 with multiple sclerosis. In DNA form, the CDR3 reads TGTGCCAGCAGCCTTACCCGCGGGAGTTCAGCAGATACGCAGTATTTT. Protein: CASSLTRGSSADTQYF.